This T cell receptor beta chain was sequenced for a study of T cell changes during pregnancy in multiple sclerosis. The V end lost 5 bases, the J end lost 2 bases, and 18 bases lay between the germline ends. Germline CDR1 SNHLY, CDR2 FYNNEI. This CDR3 contains 16 residues. Sequenced by immunoSEQ multiplex PCR; TCRdb stores in-frame clones only, minus some. This table has about 41,000 clones, around 89% appearing once. V is TRBV2 and J is TRBJ2-5; D possibly corresponds to TRBD1 (6 bases). The sequence derives from a female donor with multiple sclerosis, enrolled in a pregnancy study. Sequenced material: CD4+ T cells from peripheral blood mononuclear cells, taken in the first trimester of pregnancy. Written as DNA, the CDR3 is TGTGCCAGCAGTTCAGCCGGGACATACACGCAAGAGACCCAGTACTTC. This gives the protein CASSSAGTYTQETQYF.